The rows below give T cell receptor beta chains drawn from one sample of a study of CD8+CD57+ T cells in acquired aplastic anemia. TCRdb analysed the reads with MiXCR anew, one entry per CDR3 protein. The sample records 450,000 to 550,000 distinct CDR3 sequences, roughly 34% being singletons. The sequenced sample consisted of sorted CD4+, CD8+, or CD8+CD57+ T cells (not recorded which) from PBMCs. The source of these receptors is a human donor with aplastic anemia. Both conserved end residues are part of each CDR3. A D gene is named only where the DNA matches it firmly. Only part of the rows carry a size: once, few, many, or a class if the clone is expanded.

V,J,D,size,CDR3,DNA
TRBV7-8,TRBJ1-2,TRBD1,.,CASSPPAGQGGYTF,TGTGCCAGCAGTCCCCCGGCGGGACAGGGGGGCTACACCTTC
TRBV4-2,TRBJ1-1,.,many,CASSPPSNTEAFF,TGTGCCAGCAGCCCACCCTCGAACACTGAAGCTTTCTTT
TRBV20-1,TRBJ2-7,.,.,CSASPTSSPGEQYF,TGCAGTGCTAGCCCTACTAGCAGCCCTGGGGAGCAGTACTTC
TRBV5-1,TRBJ1-2,.,.,CASSLEGQGLGGGGYTF,TGCGCCAGCAGCTTGGAGGGGCAGGGCCTTGGCGGAGGAGGCTACACCTTC
TRBV20-1,TRBJ2-3,TRBD2,few,CSAGDRSGRVDTQYF,TGCAGTGCTGGAGACCGGAGCGGGAGAGTTGATACGCAGTATTTT
TRBV10-3,TRBJ2-7,.,many,CAISDSTGYYEQYF,TGTGCCATCAGTGACTCTACAGGGTACTACGAGCAGTACTTC
TRBV29-1,TRBJ2-1,TRBD2,many,CSVVKRGGYNEQFF,TGCAGCGTTGTTAAGCGGGGAGGGTACAATGAGCAGTTCTTC
TRBV7-2,TRBJ1-1,.,few,CASSLAFQGRENTEAFF,TGTGCCAGCAGCTTAGCGTTTCAGGGAAGGGAGAACACTGAAGCTTTCTTT
TRBV7-9,TRBJ2-1,TRBD2,.,CASSNFGLDNNEQFF,TGTGCCAGCAGCAACTTCGGACTAGATAACAATGAGCAGTTCTTC
TRBV5-1,TRBJ2-1,TRBD2,.,CASSLGLAGGSPYNEQFF,TGCGCCAGCAGCTTGGGACTAGCGGGAGGAAGCCCCTACAATGAGCAGTTCTTC
TRBV9,TRBJ1-2,TRBD1,.,CASSAGQGGNYGYTF,TGTGCCAGCAGCGCAGGACAGGGGGGTAACTATGGCTACACCTTC
TRBV7-2,TRBJ2-5,TRBD1,.,CAGSSTGEKETQYF,TGTGCCGGCAGCTCGACAGGGGAGAAAGAGACCCAGTACTTC
TRBV10-3,TRBJ2-5,.,.,CASSYARGGSGQETQYF,TGTGCCAGCAGTTACGCAAGGGGGGGTAGTGGACAAGAGACCCAGTACTTC
TRBV10-3,TRBJ1-5,TRBD1,few,CASSIGQGVNQPQHF,TGTGCCAGCAGTATTGGACAGGGTGTCAATCAGCCCCAGCATTTT
TRBV7-9,TRBJ1-3,.,few,CASSFWGESSGNTIYF,TGTGCCAGCAGCTTTTGGGGGGAATCCTCTGGAAACACCATATATTTT
TRBV7-3,TRBJ1-2,TRBD1,.,CASSPGQGTTSYYGYTF,TGCGCCAGCAGTCCGGGACAGGGCACAACTTCGTACTATGGCTACACCTTC
TRBV19,TRBJ1-5,.,many,CASSQNMGSNQPQHF,TGTGCCAGTAGTCAAAATATGGGGAGCAATCAGCCCCAGCATTTT
TRBV29-1,TRBJ2-3,.,many,CSVRGQPDTQYF,TGCAGCGTCCGCGGACAGCCAGATACGCAGTATTTT
TRBV6-1,TRBJ1-3,.,once,CASSEVPDSGNTIYF,TGTGCCAGCAGTGAAGTGCCGGACTCTGGAAACACCATATATTTT
TRBV24-1,TRBJ2-3,.,.,CASGMTDTDTQYF,TGTGCCAGCGGTATGACGGACACAGATACGCAGTATTTT
TRBV20-1,TRBJ2-1,TRBD2,.,CSASGRPYNEQFF,TGCAGTGCTAGCGGGAGGCCCTACAATGAGCAGTTCTTC
TRBV20-1,TRBJ2-3,.,few,CSAGDRRDTDTQYF,TGCAGTGCTGGAGATCGGCGGGACACAGATACGCAGTATTTT